The 14 T cell receptor beta chains in this list originate from one sample, sequenced in a study of blood T cells in healthy people across ages. For the second PCR, which ran for roughly 7 to 11 cycles, a sample-barcoded 5' primer and a J-beta primer mix were used. One entry per CDR3 protein results from TCRdb running MiXCR on the 5' RACE reads. The sample has about 970,000 distinct CDR3 sequences, roughly 51% seen once; the top ten hold about 22%. Sequencing was done on a sample of blood. The receptors stem from a woman aged 55-75 years in good health.

The sample holds a few counts of this clonotype. The chain employs TRBV28 and TRBJ2-1; 7 nucleotides line up with TRBD1. This CDR3 has 14 residues. Germline V gene lookup returns CDR1 MDHEN and CDR2 SYDVKM. The junction had 11 bases not matched to a gene; V was cut back by 7 bases and J by 8 bases. In DNA form, the CDR3 reads TGTGCCAGCAAGACAGGGCGTGGAGTGGATGAGCAGTTCTTC. This sequence encodes CASKTGRGVDEQFF.

The DNA of the CDR3 is TGTGCCTGGAGTGTAATGGCTTATGGCTACACCTTC. Encoded protein: CAWSVMAYGYTF. V is TRBV30 and J is TRBJ1-2; D unclear. The CDR3 sequence is 12 residues long. The V gene's germline CDR1 is GTSNPN and CDR2 SVGIG (reference sequence). V shed 0 bases and J shed 5 bases, with 7 bases lying between them.

As to this clonotype: Relative to the germline gene, one junction end is altered; a read error may explain this. The genes are TRBV12-3 or TRBV12-4 and TRBJ2-1; D is possibly TRBD1 (6 bases). The CDR3 is 15 amino acids. This chain's CDR3 is CASSSGERSYNEQFF. The CDR3 bases are TGTGCTAGCAGTTCAGGGGAACGCTCCTACAATGAGCAGTTCTTC.

This chain connects TRBV5-1 to TRBJ2-3, with no clear D. V was shortened by 0 bases and J by 4 bases, with 18 bases between the two germline ends. Germline lookup yields CDR1 SGHRS and CDR2 YFSETQ. The CDR3 loop spans 17 amino acids. The chain's CDR3 is CASSLDGRPPRADTQYF. CDR3 nucleotides: TGCGCCAGCAGCTTGGACGGGCGGCCCCCTCGCGCAGATACGCAGTATTTT.

The CDR3 region has the DNA TGTGCCAGCACACTTGTCGGACAGGGGATAAGAGCTAACTATGGCTACACCTTC. This sequence encodes CASTLVGQGIRANYGYTF. This chain joins TRBV28 and TRBJ1-2; 9 bases are a match to TRBD1. V shed 7 bases, J shed 0 bases, and the junction held 15 bases outside the gene matches. The CDR3 is made up of 18 amino acids. CDR1 MDHEN and CDR2 SYDVKM come from the germline V gene.

This clonotype was recorded a few times. This chain joins TRBV29-1 and TRBJ2-3; 8 bases align to TRBD1. CDR3 length equals 14 residues. CDR1 is SQVTM and CDR2 is ANQGSEA in the germline V gene. With 2 bases clipped from V and 5 bases from J, the junction kept 6 bases outside the gene matches. The CDR3 sequence is CSVESGTGGDTQYF. As DNA, the CDR3 is TGCAGCGTTGAATCAGGGACAGGTGGAGATACGCAGTATTTT.

The V gene is TRBV7-9, the J gene TRBJ2-1; 8 nucleotides match TRBD1. The CDR3 contains 14 residues. V was pared by 5 bases and J by 9 bases, with 9 bases of the junction left unmatched. Germline CDR1 SEHNR, CDR2 FQNEAQ (reference sequence). This chain's CDR3 is CASSLGTGHGEQFF. CDR3 coding DNA: TGTGCCAGCAGCCTAGGGACAGGCCACGGTGAGCAGTTCTTC.

The chain links TRBV7-2 to TRBJ2-5, with TRBD1 matching 9 bases. Germline CDR1 and CDR2: SGHTA and FQGNSA. V shed 5 bases, J shed 7 bases, and the junction held 8 bases outside the gene matches. The length of the CDR3 is 14 residues. The CDR3 bases are TGTGCCAGCAGCCGAACGGGACAGGGACCGACCCAGTACTTC. It translates to CASSRTGQGPTQYF.

V is TRBV28 and J is TRBJ2-1; TRBD2 might be the D (6 bases). In germline, CDR1 is MDHEN, CDR2 SYDVKM. V lost 11 bases and J lost 2, with 13 bases in between. CDR3 size: 13 residues. CDR3 sequence reads: CAGGTGAYNEQFF. The CDR3 nucleotides are TGTGCCGGGGGTACGGGAGCCTACAATGAGCAGTTCTTC. Using reference TRBV28 and TRBJ2-1 for the parts outside the CDR3, the full variable domain is DVKVTQSSRYLVKRTGEKVFLECVQDMDHENMFWYRQDPGLGLRLIYFSYDVKMKEKGDIPEGYSVSREKKERFSLILESASTNQTSMYLCAGGTGAYNEQFFGPGTRLTVL.

This rearrangement joins TRBV18 to TRBJ2-1; 7 bases are shared with TRBD1. The DNA end is a closer match to TRBJ2-7, so the J assignment may be wrong. The CDR3 sequence is 15 residues long. CDR1 is KGHSH, CDR2 LQKENI, per germline. CDR3 protein: CASAITGVTYNEQYF. The CDR3, as DNA: TGTGCCAGCGCCATAACAGGGGTCACCTACAATGAGCAGTACTTC.

This clonotype appeared a few times. The chain uses TRBV12-3 or TRBV12-4 and TRBJ1-2, with D maybe TRBD1 (5 bases). The CDR3 contains 14 residues. The V gene lost 5 bases and the J gene lost 8 bases, with 18 bases spanning the gap. This CDR3 is CASSSRGSSGGYTF. CDR3 sequence (DNA): TGTGCCAGCAGTAGCCGGGGCTCTTCCGGGGGCTACACCTTC.

CDR3 protein: CASSQDRAGWNYGYTF. For the CDR3, the DNA is TGTGCCAGCAGCCAAGATCGGGCAGGGTGGAACTATGGCTACACCTTC. V usage is TRBV14 and J usage is TRBJ1-2; maybe TRBD1 (5 bases). The germline V and J ends were trimmed by 0 bases and 2 bases, with 13 bases remaining between them. Germline V gene lookup returns CDR1 SGHDN and CDR2 FVKESK. CDR3 length: 16 amino acids.

The V call is TRBV28, the J call TRBJ2-3; the match to TRBD2 covers 13 bases. CDR3 length equals 16 residues. Trimming removed 10 bases from V and 3 bases from J; junction bases left unmatched: 10. From germline, CDR1 is MDHEN and CDR2 SYDVKM. The CDR3 is CATHRLAGGRTDTQYF. Written as DNA, the CDR3 is TGTGCCACCCACAGACTAGCGGGAGGTAGAACAGATACGCAGTATTTT.

The CDR3 DNA reads TGTGCCAGCGAGTTCAGCGGCCACCCCTACGAGCAGTACTTC. Amino acid sequence: CASEFSGHPYEQYF. J is TRBJ2-7 and V is TRBV28, with TRBD2 as a possible D gene (5 bases). From germline, CDR1 is MDHEN and CDR2 SYDVKM. Trimming took off 8 bases at V and 2 bases at J, with 16 bases between the two ends. This CDR3 has 14 amino acids.